The rows below give T cell receptor beta chains drawn from one sample of a study of cytomegalovirus exposure and HLA in healthy donors. Profiling relied on immunoSEQ multiplex PCR, and the TCRdb table lists in-frame clones only, not all of them. The top ten clones hold under 7.5% of a sample with roughly 180,000 clones, roughly 80% of them seen once. Sequencing was carried out using PBMCs. Receptors originate from a man between 18 and 35 years old in good health and CMV-seropositive. Both conserved end residues are trimmed from each CDR3. Fields, in order: CDR3 protein, V gene, J gene.

CDR3: ASSFFLVETQY
V: TRBV7-2
J: TRBJ2-5

CDR3: ASSYRVGFDEQF
V: TRBV6-6
J: TRBJ2-1

CDR3: SVANGNTIY
V: TRBV29-1
J: TRBJ1-3

CDR3: ASSTQAGPYNEQF
V: TRBV7-2
J: TRBJ2-1

CDR3: ASSPAEQGRLYEQY
V: TRBV28
J: TRBJ2-7

CDR3: ASSPDRRYNNYGYT
V: TRBV7-8
J: TRBJ1-2

CDR3: ASSQPTNSRYNEQF
V: TRBV4-1
J: TRBJ2-1

CDR3: ARSLAPLAVSDNEQF
V: TRBV5-3
J: TRBJ2-1

CDR3: ASTTTSGGKVPYEQY
V: TRBV19
J: TRBJ2-7

CDR3: ASSEHNNRF
V: TRBV6-5
J: TRBJ2-1

CDR3: ASSASGRIYEQY
V: TRBV9
J: TRBJ2-7

CDR3: ASSNRGRTNYGYT
V: TRBV5-6
J: TRBJ1-2

CDR3: ASSPLGGGSDTGELF
V: TRBV7-3
J: TRBJ2-2